This T cell receptor beta chain was identified during a study of blood T cell repertoires in COVID-19. There are 14 residues in the CDR3. Trimming stripped 5 bases from V and 6 bases from J, with 14 bases between. Germline CDR1 is MDHEN and CDR2 is SYDVKM. This table comes from immunoSEQ multiplex PCR, and its TCRdb copy is limited to in-frame clones, with some not included. The table includes under 85,000 clones, 75% to 90% detected once. This chain joins TRBV28 and TRBJ2-1, with D possibly being TRBD1 (6 bases). The receptor's source is a man of 80 years or more with acute or convalescent COVID-19. What was sequenced was peripheral blood. The DNA of the CDR3 is TGTGCCAGCAGTGTACGAACAGGGATCAATGAGCAGTTCTTC. It encodes CASSVRTGINEQFF.